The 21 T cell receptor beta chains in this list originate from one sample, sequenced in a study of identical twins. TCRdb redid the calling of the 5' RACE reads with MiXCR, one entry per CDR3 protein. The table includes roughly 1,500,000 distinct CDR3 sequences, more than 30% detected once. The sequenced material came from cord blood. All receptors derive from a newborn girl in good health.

Here the CDR3 DNA reads TGTGCCAGCAGTTTTCGGGACATCTCCCGTGGCTACACCTTC. Translating gives CASSFRDISRGYTF. This chain uses TRBV12-3 or TRBV12-4 with TRBJ1-2; the D gene is possibly TRBD1 (6 bases). CDR3 length: 14 residues. V was trimmed by 3 bases and J by 7 bases, leaving 15 bases between them.

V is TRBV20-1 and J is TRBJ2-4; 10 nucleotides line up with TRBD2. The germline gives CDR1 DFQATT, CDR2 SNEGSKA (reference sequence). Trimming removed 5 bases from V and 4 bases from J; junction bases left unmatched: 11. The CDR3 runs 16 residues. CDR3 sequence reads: CSARASSGRGKNIQYF. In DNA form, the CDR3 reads TGCAGTGCTCGGGCTTCTAGCGGGAGAGGTAAAAACATTCAGTACTTC.

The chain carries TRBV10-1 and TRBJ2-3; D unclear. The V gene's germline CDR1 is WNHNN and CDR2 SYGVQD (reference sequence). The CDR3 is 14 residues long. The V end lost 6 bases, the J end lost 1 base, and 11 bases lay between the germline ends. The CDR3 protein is CASSPMLGTDTQYF. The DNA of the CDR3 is TGCGCCAGCAGCCCGATGTTAGGCACAGATACGCAGTATTTT.

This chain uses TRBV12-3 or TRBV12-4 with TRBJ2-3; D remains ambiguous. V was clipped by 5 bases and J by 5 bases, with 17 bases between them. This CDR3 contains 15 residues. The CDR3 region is CASSPEVIKVDTQYF. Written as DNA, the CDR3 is TGTGCCAGCAGTCCTGAGGTCATAAAAGTAGATACGCAGTATTTT.

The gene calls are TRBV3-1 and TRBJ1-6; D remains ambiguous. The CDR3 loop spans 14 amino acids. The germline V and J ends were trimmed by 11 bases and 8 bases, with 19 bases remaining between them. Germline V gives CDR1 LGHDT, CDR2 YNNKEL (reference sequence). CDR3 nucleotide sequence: TGTGCCGCTGCGATGGGGAGTCCCTATTCACCCCTCCACTTT. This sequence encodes CAAAMGSPYSPLHF.

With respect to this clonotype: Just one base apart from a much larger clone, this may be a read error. The CDR3 DNA is TGTGCCTGCAGCCCGAGACAGGGGCACTATGGCTACACCTTC. This encodes CACSPRQGHYGYTF. The chain links TRBV9 to TRBJ1-2; 8 bases fit TRBD1. The CDR3 consists of 14 residues. The germline CDR1 and CDR2 sequences are SGDLS and YYNGEE.

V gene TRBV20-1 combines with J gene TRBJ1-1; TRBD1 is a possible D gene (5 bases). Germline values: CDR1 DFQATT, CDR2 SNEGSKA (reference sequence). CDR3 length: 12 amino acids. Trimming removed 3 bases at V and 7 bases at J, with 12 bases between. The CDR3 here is CSASQGELEAFF. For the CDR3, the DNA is TGCAGTGCTAGTCAAGGGGAACTTGAAGCTTTCTTT.

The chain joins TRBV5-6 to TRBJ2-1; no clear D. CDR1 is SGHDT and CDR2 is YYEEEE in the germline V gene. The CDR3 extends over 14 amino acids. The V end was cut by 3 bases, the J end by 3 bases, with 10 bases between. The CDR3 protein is CASSSTGIYNEQFF. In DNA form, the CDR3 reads TGTGCCAGCAGCTCGACGGGCATCTACAATGAGCAGTTCTTC.

The CDR3 region has the DNA TGTGCCAGTAGTATAGAGCTAGCGCCTATCCAGGATACGCAGTATTTT. Translation gives CASSIELAPIQDTQYF. The rearrangement joins TRBV19 to TRBJ2-3, with D tentatively TRBD2 (6 bases). The CDR3 runs 16 residues. Germline values: CDR1 LNHDA, CDR2 SQIVND (reference sequence). V gave up 0 bases and J gave up 6 bases, with 16 bases separating them.

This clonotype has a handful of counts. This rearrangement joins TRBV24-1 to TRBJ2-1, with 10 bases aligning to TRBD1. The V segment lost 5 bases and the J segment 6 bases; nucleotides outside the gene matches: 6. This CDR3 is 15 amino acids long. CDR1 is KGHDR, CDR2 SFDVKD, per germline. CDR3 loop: CATSAPGTGANEQFF. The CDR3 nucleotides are TGTGCCACCAGTGCCCCCGGGACAGGGGCCAATGAGCAGTTCTTC.

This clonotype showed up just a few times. The CDR3 DNA reads TGTGCCAGCAGTGAATACGGACTAGCGGGGGCCTCCATCTACAATGAGCAGTTCTTC. Residues: CASSEYGLAGASIYNEQFF. V and J are TRBV25-1 and TRBJ2-1; 13 bases align to TRBD2. J was trimmed by 3 bases and V by 0 bases; bases with no gene match: 8. CDR3 size: 19 residues. Germline CDR1 and CDR2: MGHDK and SYGVNS.

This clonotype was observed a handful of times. In nucleotides, the CDR3 is TGTGCCAGCAGCTTAGCCGGACTAGCGGGGGGGCCTAAAGATACGCAGTATTTT. It encodes CASSLAGLAGGPKDTQYF. V is TRBV11-2 and J is TRBJ2-3; TRBD2 aligns across 15 bases. This CDR3 spans 18 amino acids. With V trimmed by 1 base and J by 5 bases, 7 bases remained unmatched. Germline loops: CDR1 SGHAT, CDR2 FQNNGV.

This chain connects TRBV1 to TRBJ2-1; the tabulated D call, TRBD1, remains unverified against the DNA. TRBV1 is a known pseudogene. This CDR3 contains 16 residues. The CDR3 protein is CTSSQGCGGKYNEQFF. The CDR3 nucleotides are TGCACCAGCAGCCAAGGGTGCGGGGGAAAATACAATGAGCAGTTCTTC.

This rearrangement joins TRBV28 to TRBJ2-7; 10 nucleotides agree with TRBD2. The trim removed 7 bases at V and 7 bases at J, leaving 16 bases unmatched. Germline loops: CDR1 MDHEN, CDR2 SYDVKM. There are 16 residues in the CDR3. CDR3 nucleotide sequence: TGTGCCAGCACCGCCGTGGAGGTAGCGGGAGGCAATGAGCAGTACTTC. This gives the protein CASTAVEVAGGNEQYF.

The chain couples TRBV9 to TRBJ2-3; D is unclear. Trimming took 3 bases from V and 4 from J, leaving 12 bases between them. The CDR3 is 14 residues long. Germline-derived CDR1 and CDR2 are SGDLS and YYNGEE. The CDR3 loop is CASSDFQNPDTQYF. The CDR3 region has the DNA TGTGCCAGCAGCGACTTCCAAAATCCAGATACGCAGTATTTT.

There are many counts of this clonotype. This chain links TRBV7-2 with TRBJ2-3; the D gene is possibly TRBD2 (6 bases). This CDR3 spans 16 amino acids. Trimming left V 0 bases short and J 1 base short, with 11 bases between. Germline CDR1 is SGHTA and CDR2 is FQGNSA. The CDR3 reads CASSLAVTRGTDTQYF. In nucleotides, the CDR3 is TGTGCCAGCAGCTTAGCCGTGACTAGGGGCACAGATACGCAGTATTTT.

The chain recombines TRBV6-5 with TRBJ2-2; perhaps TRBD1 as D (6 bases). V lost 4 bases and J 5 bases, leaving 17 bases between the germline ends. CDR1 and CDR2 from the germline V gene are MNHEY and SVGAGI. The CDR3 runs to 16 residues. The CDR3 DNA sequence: TGTGCCAGCAGTTCTTCAAGGACAGATGAAACCGGGGAGCTGTTTTTT. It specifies CASSSSRTDETGELFF.

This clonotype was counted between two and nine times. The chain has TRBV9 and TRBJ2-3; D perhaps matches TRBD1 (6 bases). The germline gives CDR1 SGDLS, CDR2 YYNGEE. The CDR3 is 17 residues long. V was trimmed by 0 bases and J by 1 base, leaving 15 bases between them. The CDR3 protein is CASSVVLTGKGTDTQYF. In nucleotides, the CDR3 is TGTGCCAGCAGCGTAGTCCTTACAGGGAAGGGCACAGATACGCAGTATTTT.

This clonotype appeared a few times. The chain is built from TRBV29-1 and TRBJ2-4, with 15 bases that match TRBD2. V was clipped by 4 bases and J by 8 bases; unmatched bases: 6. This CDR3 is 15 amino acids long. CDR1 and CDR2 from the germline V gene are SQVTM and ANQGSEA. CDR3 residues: CSVGTSGRAGDIQYF. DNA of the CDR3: TGCAGCGTTGGGACTAGCGGGAGGGCGGGAGACATTCAGTACTTC. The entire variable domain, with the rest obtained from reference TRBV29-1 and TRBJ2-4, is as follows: SAVISQKPSRDICQRGTSLTIQCQVDSQVTMMFWYRQQPGQSLTLIATANQGSEATYESGFVIDKFPISRPNLTFSTLTVSNMSPEDSSIYLCSVGTSGRAGDIQYFGAGTRLSVL.

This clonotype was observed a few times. The CDR3 here is CAISRTSGDNEQFF. DNA of the CDR3: TGTGCCATCAGCCGGACTAGCGGGGACAATGAGCAGTTCTTC. The chain recombines TRBV10-3 with TRBJ2-1; 12 nucleotides line up with TRBD2. The germline V gene encodes CDR1 ENHRY and CDR2 SYGVKD. The trim removed 6 bases at V and 5 bases at J, leaving 2 bases unmatched. This CDR3 is 14 amino acids long.

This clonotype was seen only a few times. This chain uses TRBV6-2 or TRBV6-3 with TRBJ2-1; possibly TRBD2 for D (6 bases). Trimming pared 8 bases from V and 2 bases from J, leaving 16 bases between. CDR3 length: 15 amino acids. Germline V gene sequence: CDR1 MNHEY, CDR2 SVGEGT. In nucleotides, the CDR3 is TGTGCCAGCCTTTCCGAGGGACTGGCCTACAATGAGCAGTTCTTC. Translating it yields CASLSEGLAYNEQFF.